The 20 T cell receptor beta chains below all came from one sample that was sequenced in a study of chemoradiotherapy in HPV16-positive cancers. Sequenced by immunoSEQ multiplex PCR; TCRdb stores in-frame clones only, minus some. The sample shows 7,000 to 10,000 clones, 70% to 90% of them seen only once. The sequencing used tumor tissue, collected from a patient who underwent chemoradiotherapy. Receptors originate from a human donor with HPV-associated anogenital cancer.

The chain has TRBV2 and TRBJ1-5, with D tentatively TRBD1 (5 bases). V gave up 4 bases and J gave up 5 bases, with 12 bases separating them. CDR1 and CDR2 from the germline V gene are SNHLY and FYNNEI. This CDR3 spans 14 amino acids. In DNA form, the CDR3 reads TGTGCCAGCAGTGTCCAGGGCAGCGATCAGCCCCAGCATTTT. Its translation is CASSVQGSDQPQHF.

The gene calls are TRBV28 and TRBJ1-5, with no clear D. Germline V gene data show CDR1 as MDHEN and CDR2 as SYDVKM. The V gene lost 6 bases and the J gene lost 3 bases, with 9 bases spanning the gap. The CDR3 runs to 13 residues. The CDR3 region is CASSRVLNQPQHF. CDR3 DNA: TGTGCCAGCAGCCGGGTTCTCAATCAGCCCCAGCATTTT.

The CDR3 loop is CASGYGGTGELFF. For the CDR3, the DNA is TGTGCCAGCGGCTACGGGGGAACCGGGGAGCTGTTTTTT. The J gene is TRBJ2-2, the V gene TRBV7-6; TRBD2 is a possible D gene (6 bases). Germline V CDR1 and CDR2: SGHVS, FNYEAQ. V shed 8 bases and J shed 5 bases, with 12 bases lying between them. This CDR3 is 13 amino acids long.

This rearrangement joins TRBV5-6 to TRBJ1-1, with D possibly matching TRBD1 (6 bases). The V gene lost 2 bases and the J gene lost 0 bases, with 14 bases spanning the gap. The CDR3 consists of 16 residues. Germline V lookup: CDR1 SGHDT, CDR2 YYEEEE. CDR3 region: CASSFEVGAMNTEAFF. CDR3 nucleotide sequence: TGTGCCAGCAGCTTTGAGGTGGGGGCAATGAACACTGAAGCTTTCTTT.

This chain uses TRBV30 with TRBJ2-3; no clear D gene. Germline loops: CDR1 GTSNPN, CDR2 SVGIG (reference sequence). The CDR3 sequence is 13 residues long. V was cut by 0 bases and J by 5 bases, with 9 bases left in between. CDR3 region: CAWSVPNGDTQYF. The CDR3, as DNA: TGTGCCTGGAGTGTACCGAACGGAGATACGCAGTATTTT.

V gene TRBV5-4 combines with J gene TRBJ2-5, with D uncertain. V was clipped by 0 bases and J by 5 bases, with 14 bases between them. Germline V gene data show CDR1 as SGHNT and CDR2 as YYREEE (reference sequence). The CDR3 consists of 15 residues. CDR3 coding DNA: TGTGCCAGCAGCTTGGCGGGCAGACCACTGGAGACCCAGTACTTC. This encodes CASSLAGRPLETQYF.

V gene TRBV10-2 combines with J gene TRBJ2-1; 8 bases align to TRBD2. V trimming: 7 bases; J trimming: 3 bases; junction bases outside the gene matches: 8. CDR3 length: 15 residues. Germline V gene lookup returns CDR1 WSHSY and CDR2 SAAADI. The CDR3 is CASMVLAGRYNEQFF. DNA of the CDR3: TGCGCCAGCATGGTGTTAGCGGGGCGCTACAATGAGCAGTTCTTC.

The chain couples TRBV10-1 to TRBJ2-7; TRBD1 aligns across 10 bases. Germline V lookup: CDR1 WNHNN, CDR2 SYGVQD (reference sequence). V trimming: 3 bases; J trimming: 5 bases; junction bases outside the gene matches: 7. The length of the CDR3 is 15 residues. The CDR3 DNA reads TGCGCCAGCAGTGACTACGGGACAGGGGCCGACGAGCAGTACTTC. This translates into CASSDYGTGADEQYF.

Here the CDR3 reads CASSPGSSRMNTEAFF. In DNA, the CDR3 is TGTGCCAGCAGTCCAGGGAGTAGCCGGATGAACACTGAAGCTTTCTTT. The genes are TRBV27 and TRBJ1-1; maybe TRBD1 (5 bases). Looked up from germline, CDR1 is MNHEY and CDR2 is SMNVEV (reference sequence). The CDR3 totals 16 residues. The V and J ends lost 5 bases and 0 bases respectively, with 16 bases between them.

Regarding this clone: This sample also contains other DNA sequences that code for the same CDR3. The CDR3: CASSRDYNTGELFF. The CDR3 coding sequence is TGTGCCAGCAGTCGGGACTATAACACCGGGGAGCTGTTTTTT. The rearrangement joins TRBV6-5 to TRBJ2-2; 7 nucleotides line up with TRBD2. Germline lookup yields CDR1 MNHEY and CDR2 SVGAGI. The CDR3 runs to 14 residues. J was trimmed by 2 bases and V by 5 bases; bases with no gene match: 2.

For the CDR3, the DNA is TGTGCCAGTAGTACCAGGGGGCTCCCGTATAATTCACCCCTCCACTTT. This sequence encodes CASSTRGLPYNSPLHF. The J gene is TRBJ1-6, the V gene TRBV19, with TRBD1 identical over 8 bases. The CDR3 sequence is 16 residues long. Germline lookup yields CDR1 LNHDA and CDR2 SQIVND (reference sequence). J was trimmed by 4 bases and V by 4 bases; bases with no gene match: 6. Looking up the rest from reference TRBV19 and TRBJ1-6 gives the full variable domain: DGGITQSPKYLFRKEGQNVTLSCEQNLNHDAMYWYRQDPGQGLRLIYYSQIVNDFQKGDIAEGYSVSREKKESFPLTVTSAQKNPTAFYLCASSTRGLPYNSPLHFGNGTRLTVT.

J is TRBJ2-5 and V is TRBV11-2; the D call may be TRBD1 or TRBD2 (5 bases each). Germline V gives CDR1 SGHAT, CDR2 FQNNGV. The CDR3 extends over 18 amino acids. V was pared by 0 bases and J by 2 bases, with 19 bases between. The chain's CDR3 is CASSLDWDRKWAQETQYF. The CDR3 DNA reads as TGTGCCAGCAGCTTAGATTGGGACCGGAAGTGGGCTCAAGAGACCCAGTACTTC.

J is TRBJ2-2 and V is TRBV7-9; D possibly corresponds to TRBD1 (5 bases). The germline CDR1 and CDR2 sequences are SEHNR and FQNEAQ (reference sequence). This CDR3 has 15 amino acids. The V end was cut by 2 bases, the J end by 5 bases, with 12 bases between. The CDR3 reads CASSLSGLMTGELFF. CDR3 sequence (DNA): TGTGCCAGCAGCTTATCAGGGTTAATGACCGGGGAGCTGTTTTTT.

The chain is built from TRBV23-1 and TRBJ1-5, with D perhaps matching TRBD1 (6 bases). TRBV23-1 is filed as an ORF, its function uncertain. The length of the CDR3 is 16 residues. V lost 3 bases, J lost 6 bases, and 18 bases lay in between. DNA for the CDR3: TGCGCCAGCAGTCACTCGGACAGACCGGCGGGTCAGCCCCAGCATTTT. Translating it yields CASSHSDRPAGQPQHF.

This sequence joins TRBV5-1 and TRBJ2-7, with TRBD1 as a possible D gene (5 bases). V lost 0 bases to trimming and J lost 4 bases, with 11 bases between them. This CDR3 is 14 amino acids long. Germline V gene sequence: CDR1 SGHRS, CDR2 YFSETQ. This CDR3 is CASSLGQGGYEQYF. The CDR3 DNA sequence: TGCGCCAGCAGCTTGGGGCAGGGTGGTTACGAGCAGTACTTC.

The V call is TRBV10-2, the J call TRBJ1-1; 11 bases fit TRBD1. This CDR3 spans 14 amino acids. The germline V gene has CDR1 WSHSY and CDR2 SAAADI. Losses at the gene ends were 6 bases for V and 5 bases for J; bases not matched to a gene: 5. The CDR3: CASRIGTGGTEAFF. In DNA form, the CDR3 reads TGCGCCAGCAGAATAGGGACAGGGGGGACTGAAGCTTTCTTT.

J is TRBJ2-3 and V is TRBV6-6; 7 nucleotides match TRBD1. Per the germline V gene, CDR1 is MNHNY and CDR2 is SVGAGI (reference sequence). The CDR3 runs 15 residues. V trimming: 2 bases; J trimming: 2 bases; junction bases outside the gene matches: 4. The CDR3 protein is CASSYQGQTTDTQYF. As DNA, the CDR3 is TGTGCCAGCAGTTACCAGGGACAGACCACAGATACGCAGTATTTT.

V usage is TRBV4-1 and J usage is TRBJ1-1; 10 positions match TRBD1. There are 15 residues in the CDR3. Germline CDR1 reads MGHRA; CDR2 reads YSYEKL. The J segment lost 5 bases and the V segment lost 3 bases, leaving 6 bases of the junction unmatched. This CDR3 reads CASSQGTGAGTEAFF. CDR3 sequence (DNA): TGCGCCAGCAGCCAGGGGACAGGGGCAGGGACTGAAGCTTTCTTT.

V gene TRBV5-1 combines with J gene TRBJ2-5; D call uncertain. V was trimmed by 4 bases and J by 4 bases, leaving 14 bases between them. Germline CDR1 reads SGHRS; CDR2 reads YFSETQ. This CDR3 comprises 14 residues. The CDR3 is CASSTDQPGETQYF. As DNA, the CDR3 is TGCGCCAGCAGCACGGACCAGCCGGGAGAGACCCAGTACTTC.

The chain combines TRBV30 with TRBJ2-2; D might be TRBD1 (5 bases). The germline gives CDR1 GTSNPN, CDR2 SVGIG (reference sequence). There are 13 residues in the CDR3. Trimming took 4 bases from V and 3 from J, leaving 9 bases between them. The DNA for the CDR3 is TGTGCCTGGACCCTACAGGACACCGGGGAGCTGTTTTTT. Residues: CAWTLQDTGELFF. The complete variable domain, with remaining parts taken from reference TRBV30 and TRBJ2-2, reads SQTIHQWPATLVQPVGSPLSLECTVEGTSNPNLYWYRQAAGRGLQLLFYSVGIGQISSEVPQNLSASRPQDRQFILSSKKLLLSDSGFYLCAWTLQDTGELFFGEGSRLTVL.